This T cell receptor (beta chain) was recovered during a study of Ad26.COV2.S vaccination and SARS-CoV-2 variants. Study-wide results and limits: It was found that vaccine and placebo recipients had similar non-spike TCR breadth. Vaccine recipients had higher spike-specific TCR breadth than placebo recipients.

Profiling relied on immunoSEQ multiplex PCR, and the TCRdb table lists in-frame clones only, not all of them. Altogether 400,000 to 500,000 clones are present, approximately 89% being singletons, with the ten largest covering approximately 2.5%. This clone appeared a few times. Its antigen is as yet unknown. Documented treatment: approximately 18 received Ad26.COV2.S at low or high dose, single or two shots; roughly 5 received placebo; per-sample allocation not given. Sampling happened 63 days after the first vaccine or placebo injection. With 4 bases removed from V and 8 bases from J, the gap between germline ends came to 12 bases. The CDR3 contains 14 residues. Per germline, CDR1 SEHNR and CDR2 FQNEAQ (reference sequence).

The chain recombines TRBV7-9 with TRBJ1-6; D may be TRBD1 (6 bases). The sequencing used peripheral blood, collected in a trial of Ad26.COV2.S vaccine versus placebo. This TCR was sampled from a person between 18 and 65 years old who received the Ad26.COV2.S COVID-19 vaccine or a placebo. This CDR3 reads CASSSQGGDSPLHF. The CDR3 DNA reads as TGTGCCAGCAGCTCACAGGGAGGTGATTCACCCCTCCACTTT.